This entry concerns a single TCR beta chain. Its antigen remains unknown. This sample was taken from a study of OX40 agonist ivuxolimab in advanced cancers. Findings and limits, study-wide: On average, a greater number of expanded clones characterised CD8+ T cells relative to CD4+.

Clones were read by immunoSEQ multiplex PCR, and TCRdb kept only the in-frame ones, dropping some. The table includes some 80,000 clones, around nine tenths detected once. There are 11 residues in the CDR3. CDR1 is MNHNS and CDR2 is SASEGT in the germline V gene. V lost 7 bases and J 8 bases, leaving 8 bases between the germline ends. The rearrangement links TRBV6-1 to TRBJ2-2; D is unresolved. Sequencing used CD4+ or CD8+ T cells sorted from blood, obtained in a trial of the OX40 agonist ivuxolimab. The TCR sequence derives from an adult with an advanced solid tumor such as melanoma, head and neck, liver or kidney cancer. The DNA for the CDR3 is TGTGCCAGCATTAGATTGGGGGAGCTGTTTTTT. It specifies CASIRLGELFF.